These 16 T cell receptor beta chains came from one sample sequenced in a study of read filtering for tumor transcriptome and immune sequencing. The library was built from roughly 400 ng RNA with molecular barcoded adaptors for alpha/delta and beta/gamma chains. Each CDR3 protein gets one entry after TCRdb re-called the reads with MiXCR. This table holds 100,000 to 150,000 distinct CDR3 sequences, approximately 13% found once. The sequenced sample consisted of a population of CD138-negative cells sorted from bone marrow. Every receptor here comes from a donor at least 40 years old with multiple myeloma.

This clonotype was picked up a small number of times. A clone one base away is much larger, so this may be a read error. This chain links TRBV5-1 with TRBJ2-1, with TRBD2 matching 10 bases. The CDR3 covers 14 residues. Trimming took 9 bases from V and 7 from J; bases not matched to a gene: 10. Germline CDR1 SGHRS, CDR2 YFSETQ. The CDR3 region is CATMASGSGNEQFF. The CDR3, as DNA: TGCGCCACCATGGCTAGCGGGAGCGGTAATGAGCAGTTCTTC. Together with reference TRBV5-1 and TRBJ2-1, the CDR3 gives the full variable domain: KAGVTQTPRYLIKTRGQQVTLSCSPISGHRSVSWYQQTPGQGLQFLFEYFSETQRNKGNFPGRFSGRQFSNSRSEMNVSTLELGDSALYLCATMASGSGNEQFFGPGTRLTVL.

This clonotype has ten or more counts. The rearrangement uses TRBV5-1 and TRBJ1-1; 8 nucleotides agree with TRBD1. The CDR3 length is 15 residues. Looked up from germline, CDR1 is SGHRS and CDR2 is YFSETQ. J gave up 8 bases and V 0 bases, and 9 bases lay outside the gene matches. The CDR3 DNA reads TGCGCCAGCAGCTTGGCCCTTGGACAGGGCGTAGAAGCTTTCTTT. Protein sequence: CASSLALGQGVEAFF.

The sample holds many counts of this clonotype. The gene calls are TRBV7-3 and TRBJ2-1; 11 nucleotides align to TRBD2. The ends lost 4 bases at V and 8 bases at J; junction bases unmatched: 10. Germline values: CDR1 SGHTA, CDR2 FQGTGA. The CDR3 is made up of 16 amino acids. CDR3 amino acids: CASSSTGTSGLHEQFF. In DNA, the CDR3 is TGTGCCAGCAGCTCCACCGGGACTAGCGGCCTTCATGAGCAGTTCTTC.

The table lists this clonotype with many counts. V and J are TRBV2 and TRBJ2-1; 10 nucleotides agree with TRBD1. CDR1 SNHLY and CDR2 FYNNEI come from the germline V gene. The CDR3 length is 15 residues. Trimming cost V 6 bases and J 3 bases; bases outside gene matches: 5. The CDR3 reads CASRGTGAHYNEQFF. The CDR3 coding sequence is TGTGCCAGCAGGGGGACAGGGGCCCACTACAATGAGCAGTTCTTC.

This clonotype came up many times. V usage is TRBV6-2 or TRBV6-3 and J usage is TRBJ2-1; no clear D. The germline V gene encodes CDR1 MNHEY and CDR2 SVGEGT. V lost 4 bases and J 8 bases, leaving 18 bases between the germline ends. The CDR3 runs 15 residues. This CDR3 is CASSFLGGVLDEQFF. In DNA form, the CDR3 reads TGTGCCAGCAGTTTCCTCGGTGGGGTTTTGGATGAGCAGTTCTTC.

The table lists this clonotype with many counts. The DNA for the CDR3 is TGTGCCAGCAGCCAAGTCGAGGGAGTAGGCTACAATGAGCAGTTCTTC. This sequence encodes CASSQVEGVGYNEQFF. The chain recombines TRBV4-2 with TRBJ2-1; D is possibly TRBD2 (5 bases). Germline V gives CDR1 LGHNA, CDR2 YNFKEQ. The CDR3 loop spans 16 amino acids. V was pared by 1 base and J by 3 bases, with 13 bases between.

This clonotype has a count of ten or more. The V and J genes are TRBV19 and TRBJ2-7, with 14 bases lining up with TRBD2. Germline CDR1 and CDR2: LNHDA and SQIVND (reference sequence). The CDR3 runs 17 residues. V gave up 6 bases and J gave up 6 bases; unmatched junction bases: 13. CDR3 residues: CASSRRHIGTSGGEQYF. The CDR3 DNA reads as TGTGCCAGTAGCCGACGACATATTGGGACTAGCGGGGGCGAGCAGTACTTC. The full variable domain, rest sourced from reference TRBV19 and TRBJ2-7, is DGGITQSPKYLFRKEGQNVTLSCEQNLNHDAMYWYRQDPGQGLRLIYYSQIVNDFQKGDIAEGYSVSREKKESFPLTVTSAQKNPTAFYLCASSRRHIGTSGGEQYFGPGTRLTVT.

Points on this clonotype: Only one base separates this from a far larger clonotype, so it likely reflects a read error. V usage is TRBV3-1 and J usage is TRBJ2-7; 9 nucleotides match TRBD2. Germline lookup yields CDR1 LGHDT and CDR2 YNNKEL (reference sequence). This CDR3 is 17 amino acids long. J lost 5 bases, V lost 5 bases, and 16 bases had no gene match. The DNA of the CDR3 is TGTGCCAGCAGCTTAGTTTATGCGGGAGGGCTGGGGGACGAGCAGTACTTC. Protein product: CASSLVYAGGLGDEQYF.

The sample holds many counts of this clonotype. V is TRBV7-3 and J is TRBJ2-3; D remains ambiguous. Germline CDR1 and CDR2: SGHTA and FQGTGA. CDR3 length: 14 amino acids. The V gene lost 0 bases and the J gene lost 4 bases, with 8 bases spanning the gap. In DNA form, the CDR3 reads TGTGCCAGCAGCTTAACACCCCAAGCAGATACGCAGTATTTT. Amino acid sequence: CASSLTPQADTQYF. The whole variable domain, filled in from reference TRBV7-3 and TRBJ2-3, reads GAGVSQTPSNKVTEKGKYVELRCDPISGHTALYWYRQSLGQGPEFLIYFQGTGAADDSGLPNDRFFAVRPEGSVSTLKIQRTERGDSAVYLCASSLTPQADTQYFGPGTRLTVL.

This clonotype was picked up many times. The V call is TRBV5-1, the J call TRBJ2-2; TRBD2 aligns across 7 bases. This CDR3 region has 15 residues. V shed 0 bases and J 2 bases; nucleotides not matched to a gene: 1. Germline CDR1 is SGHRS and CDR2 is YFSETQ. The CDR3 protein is CASSLGLANTGELFF. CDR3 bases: TGCGCCAGCAGCTTGGGACTAGCCAACACCGGGGAGCTGTTTTTT.

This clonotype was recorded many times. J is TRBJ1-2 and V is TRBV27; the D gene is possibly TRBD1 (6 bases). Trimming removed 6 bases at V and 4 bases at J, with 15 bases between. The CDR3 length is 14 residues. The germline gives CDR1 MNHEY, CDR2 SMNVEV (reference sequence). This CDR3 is CASSFRQEGYGYTF. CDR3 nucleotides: TGTGCCAGCAGCTTCAGACAGGAGGGCTATGGCTACACCTTC.

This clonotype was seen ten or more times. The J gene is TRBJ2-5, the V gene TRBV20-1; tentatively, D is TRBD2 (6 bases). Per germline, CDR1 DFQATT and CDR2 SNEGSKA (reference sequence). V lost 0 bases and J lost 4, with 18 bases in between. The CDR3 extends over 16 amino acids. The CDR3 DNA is TGCAGTGCTAGAGATATGGGGGGAGTCCGATTAGAGACCCAGTACTTC. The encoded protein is CSARDMGGVRLETQYF.

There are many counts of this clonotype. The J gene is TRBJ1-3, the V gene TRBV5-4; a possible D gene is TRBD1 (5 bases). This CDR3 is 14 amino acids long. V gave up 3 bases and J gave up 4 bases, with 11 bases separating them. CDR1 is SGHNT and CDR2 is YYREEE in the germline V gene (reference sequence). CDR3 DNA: TGTGCCAGCAGCTATGGGCCAGGGGGAAACACCATATATTTT. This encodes CASSYGPGGNTIYF.

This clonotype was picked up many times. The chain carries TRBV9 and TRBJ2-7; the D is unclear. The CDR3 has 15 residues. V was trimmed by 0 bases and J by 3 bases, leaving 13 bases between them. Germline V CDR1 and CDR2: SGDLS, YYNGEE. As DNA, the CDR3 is TGTGCCAGCAGCGTAGCGGCGGTTTCAGACTACGAGCAGTACTTC. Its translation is CASSVAAVSDYEQYF.

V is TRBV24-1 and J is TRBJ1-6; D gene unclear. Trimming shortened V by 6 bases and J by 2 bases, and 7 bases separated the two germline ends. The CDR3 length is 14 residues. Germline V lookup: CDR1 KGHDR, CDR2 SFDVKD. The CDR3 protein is CATSPGTYNSPLHF. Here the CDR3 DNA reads TGTGCCACCAGTCCCGGGACCTATAATTCACCCCTCCACTTT.

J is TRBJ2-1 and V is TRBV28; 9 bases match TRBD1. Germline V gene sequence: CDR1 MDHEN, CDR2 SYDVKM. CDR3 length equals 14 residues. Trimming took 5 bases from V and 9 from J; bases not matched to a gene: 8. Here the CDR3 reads CASSTGTGRGEQFF. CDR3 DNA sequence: TGTGCCAGCAGTACCGGGACAGGGCGCGGTGAGCAGTTCTTC.